The source of this T cell receptor (beta chain) is a study of blood T cells in healthy people across ages. As for the study in general: Roughly one uniquely barcoded beta molecule per two T cells was captured. Points from the study as a whole: Bulk PBMC profiling left naive and antigen-experienced comparisons inconclusive. Observed TCR beta diversity per million T cells went down as age went up. This fall followed a roughly linear course with age.

Next came a second PCR, run for roughly 7 to 12 cycles, which used a sample-barcoded 5' primer along with a J-beta primer mix. Each of the samples gave a minimum of 2.5 million paired-end reads that contained CDR3. In TCRdb, the 5' RACE reads were re-called with MiXCR into one record per CDR3 protein. The repertoire holds 1.5 million to 2 million distinct CDR3 sequences, with approximately 50% as singletons. This CDR3 is built from 16 residues. V was clipped by 5 bases and J by 6 bases; unmatched bases: 11. Germline V gives CDR1 SGHTA, CDR2 FQGNSA. About this clonotype: The antigen is undetermined.

The TCR was taken from a woman aged 40 to 49 in good health. The material sequenced was blood. This chain links TRBV7-2 with TRBJ1-5; 9 bases are a match to TRBD1. CDR3 loop: CASSPRAGTGSQPQHF. CDR3 DNA: TGTGCCAGCAGCCCGAGGGCAGGGACAGGGAGTCAGCCCCAGCATTTT.